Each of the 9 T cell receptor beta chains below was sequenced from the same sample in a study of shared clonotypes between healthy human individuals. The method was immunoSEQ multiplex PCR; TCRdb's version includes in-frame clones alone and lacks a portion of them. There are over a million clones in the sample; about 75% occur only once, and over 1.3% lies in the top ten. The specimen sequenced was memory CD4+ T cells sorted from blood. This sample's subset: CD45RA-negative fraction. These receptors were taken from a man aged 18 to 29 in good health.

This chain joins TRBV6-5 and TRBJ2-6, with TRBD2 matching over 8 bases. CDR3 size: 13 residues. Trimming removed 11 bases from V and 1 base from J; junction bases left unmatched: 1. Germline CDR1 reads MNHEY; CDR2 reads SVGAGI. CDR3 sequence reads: CACGGSGANVLTF. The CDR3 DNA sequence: TGTGCCTGCGGGGGGTCTGGGGCCAACGTCCTGACTTTC.

The CDR3 coding sequence is TGCGCCAGCAGCCAAGATCCCAGCCAGCAGTTCTTC. Amino acids: CASSQDPSQQFF. The gene calls are TRBV4-3 and TRBJ2-1, with D unresolved. Trimming pared 0 bases from V and 11 bases from J, leaving 8 bases between. The CDR3 has 12 amino acids. The germline V gene encodes CDR1 LGHNA and CDR2 YSLEER.

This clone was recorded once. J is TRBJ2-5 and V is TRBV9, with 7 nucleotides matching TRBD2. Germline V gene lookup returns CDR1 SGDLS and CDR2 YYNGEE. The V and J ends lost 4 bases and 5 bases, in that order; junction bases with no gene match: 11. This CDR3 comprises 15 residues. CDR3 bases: TGTGCCAGCAGCCTGAGGAGCGGGGCGGGGGAGACCCAGTACTTC. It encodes CASSLRSGAGETQYF.

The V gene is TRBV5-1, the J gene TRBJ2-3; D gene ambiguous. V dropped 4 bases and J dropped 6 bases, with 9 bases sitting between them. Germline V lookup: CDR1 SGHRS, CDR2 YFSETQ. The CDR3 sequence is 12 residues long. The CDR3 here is CASSLTDDTQYF. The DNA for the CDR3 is TGCGCCAGCAGCCTGACTGATGATACGCAGTATTTT.

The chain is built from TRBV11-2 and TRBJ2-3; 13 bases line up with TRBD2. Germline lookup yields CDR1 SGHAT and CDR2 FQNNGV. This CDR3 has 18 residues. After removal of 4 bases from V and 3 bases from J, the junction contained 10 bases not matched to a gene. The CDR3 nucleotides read TGTGCCAGCAGCTGGTCCGGGACTAGCGGGATCATAACAGATACGCAGTATTTT. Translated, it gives CASSWSGTSGIITDTQYF.

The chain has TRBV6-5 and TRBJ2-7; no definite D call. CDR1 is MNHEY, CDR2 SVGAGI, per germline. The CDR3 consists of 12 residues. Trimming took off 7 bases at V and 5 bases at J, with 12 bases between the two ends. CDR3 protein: CASIGLTHEQYF. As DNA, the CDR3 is TGTGCCAGCATTGGGCTAACGCACGAGCAGTACTTC.

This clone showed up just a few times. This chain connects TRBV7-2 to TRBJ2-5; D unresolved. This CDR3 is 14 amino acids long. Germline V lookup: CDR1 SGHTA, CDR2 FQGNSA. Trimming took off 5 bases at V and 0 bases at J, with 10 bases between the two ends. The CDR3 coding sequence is TGTGCCAGCAGCCTACGACCTAACCAAGAGACCCAGTACTTC. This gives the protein CASSLRPNQETQYF.

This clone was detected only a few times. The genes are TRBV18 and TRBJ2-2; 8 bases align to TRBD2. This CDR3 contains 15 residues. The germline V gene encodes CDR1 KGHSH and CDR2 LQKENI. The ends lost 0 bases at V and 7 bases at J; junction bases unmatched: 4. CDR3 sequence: CASSPPSGGIGELFF. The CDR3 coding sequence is TGTGCCAGCTCACCACCGAGCGGGGGAATCGGGGAGCTGTTTTTT.

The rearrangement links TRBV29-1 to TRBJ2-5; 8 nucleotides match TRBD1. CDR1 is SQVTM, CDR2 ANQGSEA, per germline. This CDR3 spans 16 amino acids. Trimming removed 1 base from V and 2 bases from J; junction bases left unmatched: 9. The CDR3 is CSVEGVADRVQETQYF. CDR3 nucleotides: TGCAGCGTTGAAGGGGTAGCGGACAGGGTTCAAGAGACCCAGTACTTC. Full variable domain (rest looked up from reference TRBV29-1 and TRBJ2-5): SAVISQKPSRDICQRGTSLTIQCQVDSQVTMMFWYRQQPGQSLTLIATANQGSEATYESGFVIDKFPISRPNLTFSTLTVSNMSPEDSSIYLCSVEGVADRVQETQYFGPGTRLLVL.